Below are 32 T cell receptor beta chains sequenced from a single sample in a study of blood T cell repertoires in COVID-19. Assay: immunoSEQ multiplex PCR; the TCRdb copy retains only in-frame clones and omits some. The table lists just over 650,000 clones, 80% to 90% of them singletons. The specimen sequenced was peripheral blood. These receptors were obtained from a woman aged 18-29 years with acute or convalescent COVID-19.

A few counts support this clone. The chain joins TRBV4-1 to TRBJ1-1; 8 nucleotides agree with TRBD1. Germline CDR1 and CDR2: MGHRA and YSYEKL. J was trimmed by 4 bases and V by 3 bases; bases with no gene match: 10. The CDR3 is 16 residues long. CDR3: CASSQGVQGAVTEAFF. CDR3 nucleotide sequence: TGCGCCAGCAGCCAGGGCGTTCAGGGGGCGGTCACTGAAGCTTTCTTT.

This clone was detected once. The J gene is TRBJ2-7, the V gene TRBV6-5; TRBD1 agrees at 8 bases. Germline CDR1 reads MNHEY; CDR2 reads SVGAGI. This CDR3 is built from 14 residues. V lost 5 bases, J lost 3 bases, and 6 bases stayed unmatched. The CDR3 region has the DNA TGTGCCAGCAGTCCTCTCGGGACAGGCTACGAGCAGTACTTC. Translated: CASSPLGTGYEQYF.

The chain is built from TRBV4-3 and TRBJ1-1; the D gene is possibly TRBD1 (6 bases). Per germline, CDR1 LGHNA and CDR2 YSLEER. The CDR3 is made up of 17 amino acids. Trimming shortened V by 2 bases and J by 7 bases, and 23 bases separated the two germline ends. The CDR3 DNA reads TGCGCCAGCAGCCAACAAGTGGCCCGCAGGGGTTTCATTGAAGCTTTCTTT. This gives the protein CASSQQVARRGFIEAFF.

The CDR3 DNA is TGTGCCAGCAGCCAACAGGGGACTTCCTACAATGAGCAGTTCTTC. It translates to CASSQQGTSYNEQFF. This chain connects TRBV7-9 to TRBJ2-1; maybe TRBD1 (7 bases). V lost 5 bases and J lost 1, with 12 bases in between. Germline V gene lookup returns CDR1 SEHNR and CDR2 FQNEAQ (reference sequence). The CDR3 length is 15 residues.

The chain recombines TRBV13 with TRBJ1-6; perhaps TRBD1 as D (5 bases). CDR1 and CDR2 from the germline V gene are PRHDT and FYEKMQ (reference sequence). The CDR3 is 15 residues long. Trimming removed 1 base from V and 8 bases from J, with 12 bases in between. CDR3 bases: TGTGCCAGCAGCTTAGCGGGGGTTGAGGATTCACCCCTCCACTTT. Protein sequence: CASSLAGVEDSPLHF.

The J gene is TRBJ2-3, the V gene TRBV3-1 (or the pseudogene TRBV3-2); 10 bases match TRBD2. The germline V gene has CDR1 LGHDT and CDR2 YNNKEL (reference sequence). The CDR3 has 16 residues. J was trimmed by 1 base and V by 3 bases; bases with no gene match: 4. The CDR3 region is CASSQRLAGGTDTQYF. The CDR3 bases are TGTGCCAGCAGCCAGCGCCTAGCGGGAGGCACAGATACGCAGTATTTT.

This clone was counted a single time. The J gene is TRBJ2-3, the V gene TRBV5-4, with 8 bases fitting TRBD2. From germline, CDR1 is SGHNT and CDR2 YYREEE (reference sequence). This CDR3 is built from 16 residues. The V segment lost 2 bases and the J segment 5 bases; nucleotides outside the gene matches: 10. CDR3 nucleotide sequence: TGTGCCAGCAGCTTTACGGGGGGGCAGGGTGGAGATACGCAGTATTTT. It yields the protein CASSFTGGQGGDTQYF.

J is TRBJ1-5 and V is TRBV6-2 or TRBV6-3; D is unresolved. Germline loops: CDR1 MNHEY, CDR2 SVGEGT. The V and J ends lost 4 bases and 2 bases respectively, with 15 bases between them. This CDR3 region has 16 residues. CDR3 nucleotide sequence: TGTGCCAGCAGTTCCGCCCGGGGAGTAGGCAATCAGCCCCAGCATTTT. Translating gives CASSSARGVGNQPQHF.

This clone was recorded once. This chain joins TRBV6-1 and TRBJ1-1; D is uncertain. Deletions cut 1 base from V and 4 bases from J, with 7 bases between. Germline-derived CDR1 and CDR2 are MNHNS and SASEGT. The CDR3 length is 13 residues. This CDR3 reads CASSEVRGTEAFF. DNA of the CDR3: TGTGCCAGCAGTGAAGTACGGGGCACTGAAGCTTTCTTT.

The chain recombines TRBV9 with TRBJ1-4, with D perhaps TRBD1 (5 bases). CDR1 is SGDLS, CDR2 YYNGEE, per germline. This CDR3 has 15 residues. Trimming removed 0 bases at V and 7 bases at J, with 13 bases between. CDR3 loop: CASSVAGGRVEKLFF. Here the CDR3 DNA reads TGTGCCAGCAGCGTAGCGGGGGGACGGGTTGAAAAACTGTTTTTT.

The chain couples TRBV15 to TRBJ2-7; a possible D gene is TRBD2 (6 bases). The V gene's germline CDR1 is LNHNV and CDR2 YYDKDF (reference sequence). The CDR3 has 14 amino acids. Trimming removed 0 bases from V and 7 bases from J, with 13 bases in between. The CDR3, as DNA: TGTGCCACCAGCAGAGAGGTCGGGGGTTGGGAGCAGTACTTC. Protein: CATSREVGGWEQYF. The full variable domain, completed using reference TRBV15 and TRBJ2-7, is DAMVIQNPRYQVTQFGKPVTLSCSQTLNHNVMYWYQQKSSQAPKLLFHYYDKDFNNEADTPDNFQSRRPNTSFCFLDIRSPGLGDTAMYLCATSREVGGWEQYFGPGTRLTVT.

CDR3 DNA sequence: TGTGCCAGCAGTTGGACAGGGAGCCAGCCCCAGCATTTT. This encodes CASSWTGSQPQHF. The J gene is TRBJ1-5, the V gene TRBV6-2 or TRBV6-3; 8 positions match TRBD1. The CDR3 is 13 amino acids. With V trimmed by 4 bases and J by 7 bases, 3 bases remained unmatched. Germline CDR1 reads MNHEY; CDR2 reads SVGEGT.

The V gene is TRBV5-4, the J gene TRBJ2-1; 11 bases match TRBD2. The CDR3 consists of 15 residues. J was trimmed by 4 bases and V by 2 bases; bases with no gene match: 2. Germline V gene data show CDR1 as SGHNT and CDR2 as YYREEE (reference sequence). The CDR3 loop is CASSFSGGAYNEQFF. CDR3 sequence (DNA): TGTGCCAGCAGCTTTAGCGGGGGGGCTTACAATGAGCAGTTCTTC.

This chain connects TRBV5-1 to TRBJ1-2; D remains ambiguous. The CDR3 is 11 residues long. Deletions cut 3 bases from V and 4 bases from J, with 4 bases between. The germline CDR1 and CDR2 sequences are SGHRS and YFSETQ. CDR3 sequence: CASSSSYGYTF. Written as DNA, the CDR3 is TGCGCCAGCAGCTCGTCCTATGGCTACACCTTC.

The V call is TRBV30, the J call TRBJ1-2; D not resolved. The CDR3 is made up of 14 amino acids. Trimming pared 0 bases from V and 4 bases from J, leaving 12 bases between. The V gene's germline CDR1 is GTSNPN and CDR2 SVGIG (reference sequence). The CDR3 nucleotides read TGTGCCTGGAGTGTTAGAGGACTACCCTATGGCTACACCTTC. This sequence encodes CAWSVRGLPYGYTF.

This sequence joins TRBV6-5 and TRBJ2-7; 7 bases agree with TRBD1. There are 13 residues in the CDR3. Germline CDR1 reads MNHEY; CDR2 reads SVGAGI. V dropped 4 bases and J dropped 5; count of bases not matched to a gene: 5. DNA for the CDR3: TGTGCCAGCAGTTCCTACAGGGGCGACGAGCAGTACTTC. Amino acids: CASSSYRGDEQYF.

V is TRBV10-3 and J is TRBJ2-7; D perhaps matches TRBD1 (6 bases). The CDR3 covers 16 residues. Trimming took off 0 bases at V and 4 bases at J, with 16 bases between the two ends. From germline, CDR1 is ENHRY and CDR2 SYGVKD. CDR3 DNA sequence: TGTGCCATCAGTGAGTCGAAAACAGGGAGCGCTTACGAGCAGTACTTC. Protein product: CAISESKTGSAYEQYF.

CDR3 sequence (DNA): TGTGCCAGCAGTTTATGGCCCGAGGGCTACGAGCAGTACTTC. Protein product: CASSLWPEGYEQYF. V gene TRBV28 combines with J gene TRBJ2-7, with a tentative D call TRBD2 (5 bases). Per germline, CDR1 MDHEN and CDR2 SYDVKM. This CDR3 is 14 amino acids long. Trimming took 0 bases from V and 3 from J, leaving 9 bases between them.

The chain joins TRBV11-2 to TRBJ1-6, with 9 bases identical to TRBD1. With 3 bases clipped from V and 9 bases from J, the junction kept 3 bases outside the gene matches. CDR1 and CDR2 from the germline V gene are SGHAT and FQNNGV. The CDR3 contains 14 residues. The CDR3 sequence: CASSLGQGVSPLHF. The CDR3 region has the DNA TGTGCCAGCAGCTTGGGACAGGGAGTTTCACCCCTCCACTTT.

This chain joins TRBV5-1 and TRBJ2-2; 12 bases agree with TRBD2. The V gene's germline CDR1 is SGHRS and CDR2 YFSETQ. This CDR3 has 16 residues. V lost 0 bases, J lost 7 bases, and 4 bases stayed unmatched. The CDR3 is CASSLGTSGVIGELFF. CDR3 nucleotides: TGCGCCAGCAGCTTGGGGACTAGCGGGGTTATCGGGGAGCTGTTTTTT.

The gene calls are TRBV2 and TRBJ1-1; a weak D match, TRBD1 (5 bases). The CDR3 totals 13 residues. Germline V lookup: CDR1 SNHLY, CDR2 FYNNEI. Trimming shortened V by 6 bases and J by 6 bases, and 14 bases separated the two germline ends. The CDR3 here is CASRSGFGPEAFF. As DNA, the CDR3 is TGTGCCAGCAGGTCAGGGTTCGGGCCTGAAGCTTTCTTT. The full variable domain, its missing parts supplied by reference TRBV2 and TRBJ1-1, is EPEVTQTPSHQVTQMGQEVILRCVPISNHLYFYWYRQILGQKVEFLVSFYNNEISEKSEIFDDQFSVERPDGSNFTLKIRSTKLEDSAMYFCASRSGFGPEAFFGQGTRLTVV.

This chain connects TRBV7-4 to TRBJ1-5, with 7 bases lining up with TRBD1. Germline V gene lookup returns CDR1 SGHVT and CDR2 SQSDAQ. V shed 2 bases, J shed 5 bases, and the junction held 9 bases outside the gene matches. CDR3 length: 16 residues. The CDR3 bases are TGTGCCAGCAGCTTATGTGTACAGGGGAGCTATCAGCCCCAGCATTTT. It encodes CASSLCVQGSYQPQHF.

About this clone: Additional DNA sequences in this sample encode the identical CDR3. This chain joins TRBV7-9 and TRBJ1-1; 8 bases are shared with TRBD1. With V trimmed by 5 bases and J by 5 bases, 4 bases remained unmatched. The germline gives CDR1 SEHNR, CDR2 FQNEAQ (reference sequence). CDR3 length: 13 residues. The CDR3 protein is CASSPTGGTEAFF. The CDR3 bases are TGTGCCAGCAGCCCAACAGGGGGGACTGAAGCTTTCTTT.

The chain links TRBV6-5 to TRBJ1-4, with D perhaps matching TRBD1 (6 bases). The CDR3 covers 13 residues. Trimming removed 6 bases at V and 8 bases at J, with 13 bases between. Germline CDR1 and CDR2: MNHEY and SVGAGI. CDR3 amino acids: CASRTGTFEKLFF. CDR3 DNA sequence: TGTGCCAGCAGGACCGGGACATTCGAAAAACTGTTTTTT.

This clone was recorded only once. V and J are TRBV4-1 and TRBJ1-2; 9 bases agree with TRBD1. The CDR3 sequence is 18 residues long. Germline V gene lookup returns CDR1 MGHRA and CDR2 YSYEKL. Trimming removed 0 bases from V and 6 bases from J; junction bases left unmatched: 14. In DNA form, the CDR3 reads TGCGCCAGCAGCCAAGAAGGGACCGGGACAGGGTTTCGGAATGGCTACACCTTC. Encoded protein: CASSQEGTGTGFRNGYTF.

CDR3 DNA: TGTGCCAGCAGTTTTTCCCTCGGGGAAAAACTGTTTTTT. It is translated as CASSFSLGEKLFF. V gene TRBV12-3 or TRBV12-4 combines with J gene TRBJ1-4, with D hard to call. The CDR3 is 13 amino acids. Trimming shortened V by 3 bases and J by 8 bases, and 10 bases separated the two germline ends.

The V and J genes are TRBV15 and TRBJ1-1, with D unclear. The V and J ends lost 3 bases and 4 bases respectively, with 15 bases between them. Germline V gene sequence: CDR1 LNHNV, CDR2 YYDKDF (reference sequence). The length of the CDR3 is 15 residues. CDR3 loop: CATSREGSSGTEAFF. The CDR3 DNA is TGTGCCACCAGCAGGGAAGGCAGCTCGGGCACTGAAGCTTTCTTT. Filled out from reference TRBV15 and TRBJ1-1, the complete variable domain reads DAMVIQNPRYQVTQFGKPVTLSCSQTLNHNVMYWYQQKSSQAPKLLFHYYDKDFNNEADTPDNFQSRRPNTSFCFLDIRSPGLGDTAMYLCATSREGSSGTEAFFGQGTRLTVV.

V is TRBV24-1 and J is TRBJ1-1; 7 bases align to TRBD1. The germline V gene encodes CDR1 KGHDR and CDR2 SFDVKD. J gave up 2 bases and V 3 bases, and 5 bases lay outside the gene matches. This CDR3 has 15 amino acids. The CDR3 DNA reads TGTGCCACCAGTGATCCCCGGACAGGTAACACTGAAGCTTTCTTT. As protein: CATSDPRTGNTEAFF.

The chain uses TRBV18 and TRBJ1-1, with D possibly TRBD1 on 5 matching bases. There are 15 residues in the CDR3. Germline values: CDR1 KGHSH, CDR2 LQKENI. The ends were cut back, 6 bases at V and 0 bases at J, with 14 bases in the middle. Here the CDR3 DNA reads TGTGCCAGCTCTCCTACAGGCGCGGTGAACACTGAAGCTTTCTTT. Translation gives CASSPTGAVNTEAFF.

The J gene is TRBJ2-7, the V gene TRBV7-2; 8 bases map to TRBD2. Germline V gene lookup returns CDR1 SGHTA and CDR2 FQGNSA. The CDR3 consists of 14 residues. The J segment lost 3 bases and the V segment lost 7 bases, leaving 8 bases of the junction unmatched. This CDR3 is CASNTGLGGYEQYF. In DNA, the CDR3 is TGTGCCAGCAACACGGGACTAGGGGGCTACGAGCAGTACTTC.

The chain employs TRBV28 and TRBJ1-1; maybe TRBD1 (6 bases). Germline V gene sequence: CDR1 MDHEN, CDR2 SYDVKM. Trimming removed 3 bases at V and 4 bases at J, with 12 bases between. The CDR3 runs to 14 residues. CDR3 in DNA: TGTGCCAGCAGTTTCAGGGGCGAGGGCACTGAAGCTTTCTTT. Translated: CASSFRGEGTEAFF.

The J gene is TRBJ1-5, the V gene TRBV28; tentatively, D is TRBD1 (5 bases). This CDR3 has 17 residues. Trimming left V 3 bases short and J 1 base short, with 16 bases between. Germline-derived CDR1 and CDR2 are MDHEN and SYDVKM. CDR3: CASSFWGGFGSNQPQHF. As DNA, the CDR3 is TGTGCCAGCAGTTTCTGGGGGGGTTTTGGGAGCAATCAGCCCCAGCATTTT.